What follows are 8 T cell receptor beta chains derived from one specimen sequenced in a study of T cell responses to AZD1222 COVID-19 vaccine. Some clones are missing from TCRdb's copy, which holds only in-frame ones; the method was immunoSEQ multiplex PCR. The table shows 85,000 to 130,000 clones, with 90% occurring only once. The sample here was peripheral blood, taken 28 days after the second AZD1222 dose. These receptors came from an adult who received the AZD1222 COVID-19 vaccine.

This chain links TRBV7-9 with TRBJ1-5; no firm D call. Germline assignment: CDR1 SEHNR and CDR2 FQNEAQ (reference sequence). Trimming took 4 bases from V and 7 from J, leaving 14 bases between them. The length of the CDR3 is 14 residues. This chain's CDR3 is CASSSDLVGQPQHF. The CDR3 DNA reads TGTGCCAGCAGCTCTGACCTTGTGGGGCAGCCCCAGCATTTT.

V and J are TRBV3-1 (or the pseudogene TRBV3-2) and TRBJ1-2; D may be TRBD1 (6 bases). V was shortened by 4 bases and J by 8 bases, with 23 bases between the two germline ends. The length of the CDR3 is 16 residues. Germline CDR1 LGHDT, CDR2 YNNKEL (reference sequence). The CDR3 here is CASSPRGRAAGRGYTF. CDR3 nucleotide sequence: TGTGCCAGCAGCCCGAGGGGGAGGGCCGCAGGTCGGGGCTACACCTTC.

V gene TRBV5-1 combines with J gene TRBJ2-2; the match to TRBD2 covers 8 bases. Per the germline V gene, CDR1 is SGHRS and CDR2 is YFSETQ. CDR3 size: 15 residues. The V segment lost 3 bases and the J segment 7 bases; nucleotides outside the gene matches: 8. The CDR3 DNA reads TGCGCCAGCAGCTCCAAAGGACTAGCAGGCGGGGAGCTGTTTTTT. This sequence encodes CASSSKGLAGGELFF. Full variable domain (rest looked up from reference TRBV5-1 and TRBJ2-2): KAGVTQTPRYLIKTRGQQVTLSCSPISGHRSVSWYQQTPGQGLQFLFEYFSETQRNKGNFPGRFSGRQFSNSRSEMNVSTLELGDSALYLCASSSKGLAGGELFFGEGSRLTVL.

The genes are TRBV28 and TRBJ1-3; D ambiguous. Trimming shortened V by 2 bases and J by 4 bases, and 12 bases separated the two germline ends. The CDR3 spans 15 residues. Germline loops: CDR1 MDHEN, CDR2 SYDVKM. CDR3 region: CASSLPVTRGNTIYF. The CDR3 DNA reads TGTGCCAGCAGTTTACCCGTTACCCGAGGAAACACCATATATTTT.

The rearrangement links TRBV29-1 to TRBJ1-2; tentatively, D is TRBD1 (6 bases). The CDR3 consists of 11 residues. The germline gives CDR1 SQVTM, CDR2 ANQGSEA. V shed 6 bases and J shed 7 bases, with 12 bases lying between them. The CDR3 is CSVAGAGGYTF. CDR3 in DNA: TGCAGCGTAGCGGGGGCGGGTGGCTACACCTTC.

V gene TRBV10-3 combines with J gene TRBJ1-1, with D hard to call. V was cut by 10 bases and J by 0 bases, with 18 bases left in between. Germline V lookup: CDR1 ENHRY, CDR2 SYGVKD. The CDR3 extends over 15 amino acids. The CDR3 DNA is TGTGCCACCACCCGCGAATCGGGCCTGAACACTGAAGCTTTCTTT. Encoded protein: CATTRESGLNTEAFF.

The gene calls are TRBV5-1 and TRBJ1-1, with D perhaps matching TRBD1 (5 bases). V shed 5 bases and J shed 12 bases, with 20 bases lying between them. This CDR3 is 13 amino acids long. From germline, CDR1 is SGHRS and CDR2 YFSETQ. The DNA of the CDR3 is TGCGCCAGCAGTGTCACAGGTACAGGTTCATCTTTCTTT. It translates to CASSVTGTGSSFF.

The chain carries TRBV10-3 and TRBJ1-1; D not resolved. CDR3 size: 15 residues. Trimming shortened V by 0 bases and J by 1 base, and 9 bases separated the two germline ends. Germline values: CDR1 ENHRY, CDR2 SYGVKD. The CDR3 loop reads CAISESGRPNTEAFF. The CDR3 bases are TGTGCCATCAGTGAGTCTGGCAGACCGAACACTGAAGCTTTCTTT.